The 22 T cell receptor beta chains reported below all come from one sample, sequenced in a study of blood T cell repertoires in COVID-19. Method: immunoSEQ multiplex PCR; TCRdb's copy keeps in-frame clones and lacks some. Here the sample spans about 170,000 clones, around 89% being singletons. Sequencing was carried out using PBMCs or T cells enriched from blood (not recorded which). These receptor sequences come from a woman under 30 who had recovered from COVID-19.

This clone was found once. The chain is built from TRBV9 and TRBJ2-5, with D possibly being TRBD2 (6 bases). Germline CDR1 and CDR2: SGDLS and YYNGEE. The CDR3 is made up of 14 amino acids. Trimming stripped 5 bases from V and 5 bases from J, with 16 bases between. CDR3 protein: CASSDREFGETQYF. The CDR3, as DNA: TGTGCCAGCAGTGACCGGGAGTTCGGGGAGACCCAGTACTTC.

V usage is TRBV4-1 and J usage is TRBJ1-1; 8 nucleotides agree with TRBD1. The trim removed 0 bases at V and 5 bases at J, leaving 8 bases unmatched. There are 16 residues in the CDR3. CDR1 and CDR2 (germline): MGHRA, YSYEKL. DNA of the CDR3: TGCGCCAGCAGCCAAGATGCCCAGGGGGCGCTGACTGAAGCTTTCTTT. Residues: CASSQDAQGALTEAFF.

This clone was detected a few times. The CDR3 DNA is TGTGCCAGTAGTGGGACTAGCGGGATAATGAACACCGGGGAGCTGTTTTTT. It specifies CASSGTSGIMNTGELFF. This chain joins TRBV19 and TRBJ2-2, with TRBD2 identical over 13 bases. The germline V gene has CDR1 LNHDA and CDR2 SQIVND (reference sequence). J was trimmed by 1 base and V by 5 bases; bases with no gene match: 4. The CDR3 is made up of 17 amino acids.

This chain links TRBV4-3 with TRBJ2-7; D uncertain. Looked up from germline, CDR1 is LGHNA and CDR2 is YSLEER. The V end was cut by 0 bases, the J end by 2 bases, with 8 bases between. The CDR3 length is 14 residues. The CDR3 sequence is CASSQEGETYEQYF. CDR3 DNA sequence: TGCGCCAGCAGCCAAGAGGGCGAGACCTACGAGCAGTACTTC.

In nucleotides, the CDR3 is TGTGCCAGCAGTTGGGGAGGGAAGAACACTGAAGCTTTCTTT. Translating it yields CASSWGGKNTEAFF. The chain has TRBV25-1 and TRBJ1-1; D is ambiguous. This CDR3 is 14 amino acids long. The germline CDR1 and CDR2 sequences are MGHDK and SYGVNS. V was shortened by 5 bases and J by 1 base, with 11 bases between the two germline ends.

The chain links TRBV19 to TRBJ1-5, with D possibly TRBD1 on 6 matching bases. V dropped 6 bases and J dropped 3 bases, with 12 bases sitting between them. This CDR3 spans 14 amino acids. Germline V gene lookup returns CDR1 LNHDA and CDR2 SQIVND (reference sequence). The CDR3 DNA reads TGTGCCAGTAGACAAACAGGGACCAATCAGCCCCAGCATTTT. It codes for CASRQTGTNQPQHF. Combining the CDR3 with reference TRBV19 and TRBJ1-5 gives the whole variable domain DGGITQSPKYLFRKEGQNVTLSCEQNLNHDAMYWYRQDPGQGLRLIYYSQIVNDFQKGDIAEGYSVSREKKESFPLTVTSAQKNPTAFYLCASRQTGTNQPQHFGDGTRLSIL.

The CDR3 bases are TGCGCCAGCAGCCAACCGGGCTGGAGGGAGGCGACGGACGGGAACACCGGGGAGCTGTTTTTT. Translating it yields CASSQPGWREATDGNTGELFF. The genes are TRBV4-1 and TRBJ2-2; D is possibly TRBD2 (6 bases). Germline-derived CDR1 and CDR2 are MGHRA and YSYEKL. The CDR3 runs to 21 residues. V lost 2 bases and J lost 1, with 26 bases in between.

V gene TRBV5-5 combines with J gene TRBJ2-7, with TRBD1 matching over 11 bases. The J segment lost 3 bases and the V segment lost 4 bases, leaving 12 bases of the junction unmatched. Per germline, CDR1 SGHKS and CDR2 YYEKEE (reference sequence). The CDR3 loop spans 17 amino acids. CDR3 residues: CASSPTPGTGGIYEQYF. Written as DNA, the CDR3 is TGTGCCAGCAGCCCAACCCCCGGGACAGGGGGTATCTACGAGCAGTACTTC.

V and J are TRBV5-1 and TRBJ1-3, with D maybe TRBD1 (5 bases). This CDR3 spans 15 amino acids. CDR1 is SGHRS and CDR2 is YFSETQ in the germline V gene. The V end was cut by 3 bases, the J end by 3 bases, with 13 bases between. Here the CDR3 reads CASSSAGRGGNTIYF. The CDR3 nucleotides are TGCGCCAGCAGCTCCGCGGGGCGCGGTGGAAACACCATATATTTT.

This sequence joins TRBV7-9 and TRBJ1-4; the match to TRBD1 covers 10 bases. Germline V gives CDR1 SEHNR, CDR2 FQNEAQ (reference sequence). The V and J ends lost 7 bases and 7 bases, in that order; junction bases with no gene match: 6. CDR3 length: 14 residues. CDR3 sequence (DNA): TGTGCCAGCAACCGACAGGGGGCAGGTGAAAAACTGTTTTTT. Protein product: CASNRQGAGEKLFF.

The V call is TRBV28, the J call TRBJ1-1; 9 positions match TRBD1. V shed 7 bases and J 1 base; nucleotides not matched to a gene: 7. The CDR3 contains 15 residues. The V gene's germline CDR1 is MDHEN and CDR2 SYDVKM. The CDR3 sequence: CASKIQGAENTEAFF. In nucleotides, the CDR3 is TGTGCCAGCAAAATACAGGGGGCCGAGAACACTGAAGCTTTCTTT.

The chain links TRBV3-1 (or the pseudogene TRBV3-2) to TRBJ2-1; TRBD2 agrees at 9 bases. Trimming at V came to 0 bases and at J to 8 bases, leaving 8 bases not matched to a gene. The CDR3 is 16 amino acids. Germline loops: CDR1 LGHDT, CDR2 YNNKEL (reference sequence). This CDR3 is CASSQDWLAGTDEQFF. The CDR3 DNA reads TGTGCCAGCAGCCAAGACTGGCTAGCGGGAACCGATGAGCAGTTCTTC.

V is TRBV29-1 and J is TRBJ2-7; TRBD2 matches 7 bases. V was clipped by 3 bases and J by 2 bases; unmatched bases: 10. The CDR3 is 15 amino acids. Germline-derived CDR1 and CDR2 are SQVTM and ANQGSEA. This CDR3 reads CSVEGSGASPYEQYF. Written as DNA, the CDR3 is TGCAGCGTTGAGGGAAGCGGGGCCAGCCCCTACGAGCAGTACTTC.

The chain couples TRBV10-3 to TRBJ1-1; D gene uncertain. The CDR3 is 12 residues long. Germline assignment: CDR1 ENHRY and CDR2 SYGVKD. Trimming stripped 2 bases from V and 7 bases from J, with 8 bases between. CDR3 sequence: CAISEDAGEAFF. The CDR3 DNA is TGTGCCATCAGTGAGGACGCGGGTGAAGCTTTCTTT.

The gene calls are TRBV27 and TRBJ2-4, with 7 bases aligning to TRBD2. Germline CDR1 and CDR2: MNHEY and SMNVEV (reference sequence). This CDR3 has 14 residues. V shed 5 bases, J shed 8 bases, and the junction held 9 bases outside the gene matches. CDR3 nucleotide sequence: TGTGCCAGCAGTGGGGGGACTATCCGGGACATTCAGTACTTC. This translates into CASSGGTIRDIQYF.

As DNA, the CDR3 is TGTGCCAGCAGCCTTGGGGAGGATTCACCCCTCCACTTT. This codes for CASSLGEDSPLHF. The V call is TRBV5-4, the J call TRBJ1-6; D is ambiguous. The germline CDR1 and CDR2 sequences are SGHNT and YYREEE (reference sequence). The length of the CDR3 is 13 residues. V was shortened by 4 bases and J by 8 bases, with 10 bases between the two germline ends.

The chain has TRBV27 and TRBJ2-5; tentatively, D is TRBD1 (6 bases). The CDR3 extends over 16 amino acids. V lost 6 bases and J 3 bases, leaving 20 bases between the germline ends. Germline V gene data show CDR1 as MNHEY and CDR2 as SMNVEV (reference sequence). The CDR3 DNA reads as TGTGCCAGCAGCGCCCTTTACAGGGCGTTCGAAGAGACCCAGTACTTC. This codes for CASSALYRAFEETQYF.

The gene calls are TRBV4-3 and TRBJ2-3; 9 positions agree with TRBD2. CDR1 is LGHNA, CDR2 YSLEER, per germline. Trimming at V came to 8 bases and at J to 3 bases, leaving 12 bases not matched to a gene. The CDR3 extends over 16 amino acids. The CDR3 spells CASGRIGAGGTDTQYF. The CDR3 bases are TGCGCCAGCGGCCGCATAGGAGCGGGAGGTACAGATACGCAGTATTTT.

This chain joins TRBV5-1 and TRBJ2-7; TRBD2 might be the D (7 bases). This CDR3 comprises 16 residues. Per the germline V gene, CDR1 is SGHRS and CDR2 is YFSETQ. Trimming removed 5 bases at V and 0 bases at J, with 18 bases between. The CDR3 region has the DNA TGCGCCAGCAGAAAAGGGGGGGACTGGAGCTCCTACGAGCAGTACTTC. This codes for CASRKGGDWSSYEQYF.

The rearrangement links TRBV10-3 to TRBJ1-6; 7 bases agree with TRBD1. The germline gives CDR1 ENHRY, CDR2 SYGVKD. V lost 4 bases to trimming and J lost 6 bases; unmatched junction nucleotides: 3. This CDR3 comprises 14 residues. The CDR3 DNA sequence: TGTGCCATCAGTGTGACAGGGAGTAATTCACCCCTCCACTTT. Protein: CAISVTGSNSPLHF.

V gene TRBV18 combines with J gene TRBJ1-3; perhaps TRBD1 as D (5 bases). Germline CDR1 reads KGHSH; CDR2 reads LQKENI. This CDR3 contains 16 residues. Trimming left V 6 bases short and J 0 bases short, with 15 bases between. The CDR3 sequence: CASSTTLDNSGNTIYF. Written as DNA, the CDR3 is TGTGCCAGCTCGACGACCCTGGACAACTCTGGAAACACCATATATTTT.

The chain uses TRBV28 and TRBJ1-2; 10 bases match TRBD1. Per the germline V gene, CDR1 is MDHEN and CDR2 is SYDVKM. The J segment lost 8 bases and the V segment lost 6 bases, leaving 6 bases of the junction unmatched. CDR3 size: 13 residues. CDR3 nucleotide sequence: TGTGCCAGCAGCTGGGGGGACAGGGGCGGCTACACCTTC. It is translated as CASSWGDRGGYTF.